What follows are 4 T cell receptor beta chains derived from one specimen sequenced in a study of vaccination effects on CD4 cells after COVID-19. For these TCRs, the target antigens are not known. The culture ran for around nine days before CD4+ T cells were isolated. Two-dose vaccination with either BNT162b2 or mRNA-1273 was given to the participants. Produced via immunoSEQ multiplex PCR; TCRdb's table is partial and in-frame only. The sample lists roughly 30,000 clones, about 67% occurring once. The source material was CD4+ T cells from PBMCs cultured without peptide, sampled after COVID-19 vaccination. Every receptor here comes from a human donor who received a COVID-19 vaccine.

Only a few counts were recorded for this clone. V usage is TRBV5-6 and J usage is TRBJ1-3; D possibly corresponds to TRBD1 (5 bases). This CDR3 contains 16 residues. V shed 4 bases and J shed 0 bases, with 14 bases lying between them. CDR1 SGHDT and CDR2 YYEEEE come from the germline V gene. This chain's CDR3 is CASSGRDFHSGNTIYF. CDR3 DNA sequence: TGTGCCAGCAGCGGGCGGGACTTCCACTCTGGAAACACCATATATTTT.

The rearrangement joins TRBV28 to TRBJ2-1, with 7 bases aligning to TRBD2. Germline CDR1 MDHEN, CDR2 SYDVKM. The V and J ends lost 6 bases and 7 bases, in that order; junction bases with no gene match: 12. This CDR3 comprises 15 residues. The CDR3 protein is CASSRLSGKANEQFF. The CDR3 DNA reads TGTGCCAGCAGCCGTCTAAGCGGGAAGGCAAATGAGCAGTTCTTC.

This rearrangement joins TRBV6-6 to TRBJ1-1; 9 bases match TRBD1. The V and J ends lost 7 bases and 5 bases, in that order; junction bases with no gene match: 8. CDR1 MNHNY and CDR2 SVGAGI come from the germline V gene (reference sequence). CDR3 size: 14 residues. The CDR3 spells CASTNRGRRTEAFF. The CDR3 DNA follows: TGTGCCAGCACCAACAGGGGGCGCCGGACTGAAGCTTTCTTT.

This clone was picked up a small number of times. The V call is TRBV2, the J call TRBJ1-5; D uncertain. The CDR3 has 18 residues. The germline CDR1 and CDR2 sequences are SNHLY and FYNNEI. The germline V and J ends were trimmed by 0 bases and 1 base, with 16 bases remaining between them. The CDR3 protein is CASSEALNWDGSNQPQHF. The CDR3 DNA follows: TGTGCCAGCAGTGAAGCGCTTAATTGGGATGGGAGCAATCAGCCCCAGCATTTT.